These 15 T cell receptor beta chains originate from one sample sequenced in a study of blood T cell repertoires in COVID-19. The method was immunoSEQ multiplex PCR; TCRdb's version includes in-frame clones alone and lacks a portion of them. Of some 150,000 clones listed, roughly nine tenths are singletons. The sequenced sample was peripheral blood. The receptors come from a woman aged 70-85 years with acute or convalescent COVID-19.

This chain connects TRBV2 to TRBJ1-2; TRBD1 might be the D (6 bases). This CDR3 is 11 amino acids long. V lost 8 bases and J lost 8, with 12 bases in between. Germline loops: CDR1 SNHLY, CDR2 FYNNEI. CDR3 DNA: TGTGCCAGCGGAACAGGGTACGGCTACACCTTC. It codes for CASGTGYGYTF.

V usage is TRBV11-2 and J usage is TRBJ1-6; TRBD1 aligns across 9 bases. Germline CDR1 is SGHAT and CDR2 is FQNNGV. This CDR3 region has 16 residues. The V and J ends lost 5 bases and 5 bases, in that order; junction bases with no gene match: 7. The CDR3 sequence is CASSRVDRGNNSPLHF. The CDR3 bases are TGTGCCAGCAGCCGCGTTGACAGGGGGAATAATTCACCCCTCCACTTT. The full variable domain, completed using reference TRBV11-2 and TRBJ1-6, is EAGVAQSPRYKIIEKRQSVAFWCNPISGHATLYWYQQILGQGPKLLIQFQNNGVVDDSQLPKDRFSAERLKGVDSTLKIQPAKLEDSAVYLCASSRVDRGNNSPLHFGNGTRLTVT.

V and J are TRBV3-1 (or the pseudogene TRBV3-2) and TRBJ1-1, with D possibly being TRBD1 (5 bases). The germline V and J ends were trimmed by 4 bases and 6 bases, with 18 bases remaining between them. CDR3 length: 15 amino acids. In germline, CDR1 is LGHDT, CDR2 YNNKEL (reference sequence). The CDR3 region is CASSPQWGGSAEAFF. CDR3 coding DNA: TGTGCCAGCAGCCCTCAGTGGGGGGGAAGCGCTGAAGCTTTCTTT.

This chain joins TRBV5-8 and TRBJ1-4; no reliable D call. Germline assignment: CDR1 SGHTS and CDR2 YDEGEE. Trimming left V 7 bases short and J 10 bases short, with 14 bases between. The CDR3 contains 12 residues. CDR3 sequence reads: CASAVSSAKLFF. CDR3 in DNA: TGTGCCAGCGCGGTCAGTTCGGCAAAACTGTTTTTT.

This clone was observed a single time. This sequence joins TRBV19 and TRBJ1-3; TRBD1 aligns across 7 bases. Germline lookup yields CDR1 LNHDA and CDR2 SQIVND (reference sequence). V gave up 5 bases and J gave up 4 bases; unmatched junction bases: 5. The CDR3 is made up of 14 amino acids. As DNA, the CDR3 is TGTGCCAGTAGTGAGACAGGGCACGGAAACACCATATATTTT. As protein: CASSETGHGNTIYF.

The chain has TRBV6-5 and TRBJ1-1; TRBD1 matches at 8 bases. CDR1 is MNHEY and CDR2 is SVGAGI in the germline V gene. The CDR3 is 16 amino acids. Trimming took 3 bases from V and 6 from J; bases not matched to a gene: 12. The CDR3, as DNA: TGTGCCAGCAGTTATTCACCGGGACAGGCCTTATCTGAAGCTTTCTTT. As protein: CASSYSPGQALSEAFF.

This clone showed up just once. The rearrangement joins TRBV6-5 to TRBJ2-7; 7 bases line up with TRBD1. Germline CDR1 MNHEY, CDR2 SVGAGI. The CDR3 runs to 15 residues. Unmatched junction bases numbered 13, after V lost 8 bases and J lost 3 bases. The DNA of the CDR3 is TGTGCCAGCCGTCTAGGCTGGACAGGCATCTACGAGCAGTACGTC. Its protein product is CASRLGWTGIYEQYV.

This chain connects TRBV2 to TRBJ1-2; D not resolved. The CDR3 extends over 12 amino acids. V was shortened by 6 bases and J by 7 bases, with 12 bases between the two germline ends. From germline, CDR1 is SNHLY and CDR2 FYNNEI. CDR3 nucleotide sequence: TGTGCCAGCAGCCAACGGCGGAGTGGCTACACCTTC. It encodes CASSQRRSGYTF.

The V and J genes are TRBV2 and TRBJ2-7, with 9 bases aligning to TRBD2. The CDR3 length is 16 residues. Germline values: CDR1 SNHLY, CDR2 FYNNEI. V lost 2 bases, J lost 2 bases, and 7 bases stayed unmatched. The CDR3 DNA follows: TGTGCCAGCAGTGAAAGGCTAGCGGGGACCACCTACGAGCAGTACGTC. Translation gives CASSERLAGTTYEQYV.

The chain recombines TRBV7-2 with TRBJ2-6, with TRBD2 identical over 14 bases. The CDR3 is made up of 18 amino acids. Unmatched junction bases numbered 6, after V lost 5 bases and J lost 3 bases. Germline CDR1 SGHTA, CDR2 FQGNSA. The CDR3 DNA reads TGTGCCAGCAGCCAGACTAGCGGGGGGGCTGGTGGGGCCAACGTCCTGACTTTC. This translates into CASSQTSGGAGGANVLTF. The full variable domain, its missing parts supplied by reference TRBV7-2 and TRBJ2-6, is GAGVSQSPSNKVTEKGKDVELRCDPISGHTALYWYRQSLGQGLEFLIYFQGNSAPDKSGLPSDRFSAERTGGSVSTLTIQRTQQEDSAVYLCASSQTSGGAGGANVLTFGAGSRLTVL.

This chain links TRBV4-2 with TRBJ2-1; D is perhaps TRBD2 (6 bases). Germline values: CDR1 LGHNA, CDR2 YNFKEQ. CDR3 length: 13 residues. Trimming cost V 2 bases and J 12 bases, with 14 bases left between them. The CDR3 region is CASSQQPGLWQFF. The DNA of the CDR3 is TGTGCCAGCAGCCAACAGCCGGGACTTTGGCAGTTCTTC.

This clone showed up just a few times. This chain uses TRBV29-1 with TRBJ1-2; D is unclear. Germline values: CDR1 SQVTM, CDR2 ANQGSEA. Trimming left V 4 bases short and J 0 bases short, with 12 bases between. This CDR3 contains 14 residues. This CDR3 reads CSVVSPPANYGYTF. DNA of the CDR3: TGCAGCGTTGTTTCACCCCCGGCTAACTATGGCTACACCTTC.

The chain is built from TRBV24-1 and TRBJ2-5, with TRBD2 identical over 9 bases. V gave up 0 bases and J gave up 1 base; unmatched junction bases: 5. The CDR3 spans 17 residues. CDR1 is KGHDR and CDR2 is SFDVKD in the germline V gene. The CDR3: CATSDLSLAGRQETQYF. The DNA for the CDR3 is TGTGCCACCAGTGATTTGAGTCTAGCGGGGCGCCAAGAGACCCAGTACTTC.

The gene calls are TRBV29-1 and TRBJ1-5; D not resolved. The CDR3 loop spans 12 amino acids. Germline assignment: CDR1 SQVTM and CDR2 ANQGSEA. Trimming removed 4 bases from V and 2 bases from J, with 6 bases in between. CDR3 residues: CSVVAGNQPQHF. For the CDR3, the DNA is TGCAGCGTTGTGGCAGGCAATCAGCCCCAGCATTTT.

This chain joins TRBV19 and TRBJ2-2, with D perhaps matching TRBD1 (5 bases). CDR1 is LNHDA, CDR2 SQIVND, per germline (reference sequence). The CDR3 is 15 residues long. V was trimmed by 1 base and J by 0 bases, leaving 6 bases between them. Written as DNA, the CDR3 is TGTGCCAGTAGTATAGGGACATCGAACACCGGGGAGCTGTTTTTT. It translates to CASSIGTSNTGELFF.